This T cell receptor beta chain was recovered during a study of cytomegalovirus exposure and HLA in healthy donors. In the study overall: Earlier, approximately 190 million T cells were analyzed, and about 100 million unique TCR beta sequences were found among them. Most donors, 70% to 85% of 350 to 450 genotyped, fell in the Caucasian-associated ancestry cluster. Study-wide findings and caveats: Reports showed the classifier diagnosing cytomegalovirus status with high specificity and sensitivity. With later analysis, a missense DCLRE1C variant became linked to TCR beta V- and J-gene trimming.

Remarks on this clone: Its cognate antigen is unknown.

Amplification used 60 Vbeta primers and 13 Jbeta primers. TCRdb's table, derived via immunoSEQ multiplex PCR, lists solely in-frame clones and lacks some. The sample yields 130,000 to 150,000 clones, approximately 68% seen once. Germline CDR1 WNHNN, CDR2 SYGVQD (reference sequence). The V gene end was trimmed by 6 bases and the J gene end by 2 bases; junction bases not matched to a gene: 7. The CDR3 contains 14 residues. The V call is TRBV10-1, the J call TRBJ2-7; 7 positions agree with TRBD1. This receptor was identified in a man in his 60s in good health and CMV-seronegative. Sequenced sample: PBMCs. The CDR3 protein is CASSRGQTPYEQYF. The DNA of the CDR3 is TGCGCCAGCAGCCGGGGACAGACCCCCTACGAGCAGTACTTC.